Sequencing of this TCR beta chain was carried out in a study of CXCR3-negative and CXCR3-positive naive CD8 T cells. The CDR3 totals 12 residues. Germline V gives CDR1 SQVTM, CDR2 ANQGSEA. Details on this clonotype: Its antigen is not identified.

The authors made the TRB cDNA libraries by 5' RACE using UMI labels. TCRdb reprocessed the 5' RACE reads, with one entry per CDR3 protein and no DNA. This sample's clone table lists 100,000 to 150,000 distinct CDR3 sequences. Study-level points and caveats: Memory CD8+ cells showed much lower diversity, while both naive subsets were comparably high.

The chain has TRBV29-1 and TRBJ2-4; TCRdb selects TRBD2, and the lack of DNA leaves this call unchecked. Sequences were obtained from naive CXCR3- CD8+ T cells from blood. The subset denotes: CD45RO-CCR7+CD27+CD95- naive CD8+ T cells lacking CXCR3 (TNR3-). The sequence derives from a human donor in good health. Some clones in this sample may be carry-over from other donors' samples. The CDR3: CSVASWENIQYF. Combining the CDR3 with reference TRBV29-1 and TRBJ2-4 gives the whole variable domain SAVISQKPSRDICQRGTSLTIQCQVDSQVTMMFWYRQQPGQSLTLIATANQGSEATYESGFVIDKFPISRPNLTFSTLTVSNMSPEDSSIYLCSVASWENIQYFGAGTRLSVL.